The rows below give T cell receptor beta chains drawn from one sample of a study of control samples from healthy donors and cancer patients. Profiled with immunoSEQ multiplex PCR; TCRdb holds only in-frame clones, not every one. The sample yields 390,000 or so clones, 75% to 95% seen once. The sample was PBMCs. These receptors were collected from a middle-aged man with head and neck cancer. CDR3s include the opening cysteine and the closing phenylalanine or tryptophan. The D gene is left open where the match is weak. Some rows mark clone size as missing; the rest say once, few, many or name a class of expanded clone.

j_call | d_call | v_call | clone_size | cdr3_aa | cdr3_nt
TRBJ2-3 | TRBD1 | TRBV5-1 | once | CASFGQGTDTQYF | TGCGCCAGCTTTGGACAGGGGACAGATACGCAGTATTTT
TRBJ1-1 | NA | TRBV19 | NA | CASRGRAAEAFF | TGTGCCAGTAGAGGCAGGGCCGCTGAAGCTTTCTTT
TRBJ1-1 | NA | TRBV6-6 | NA | CATIEGVTEAFF | TGTGCCACCATAGAGGGAGTCACTGAAGCTTTCTTT
TRBJ1-4 | NA | TRBV27 | once | CASSQGNEKLFF | TGTGCCAGCAGTCAGGGGAACGAAAAACTGTTTTTT
TRBJ2-7 | TRBD1 | TRBV9 | NA | CASSARQGAYEQYF | TGTGCCAGCAGCGCCCGACAGGGGGCCTACGAGCAGTACTTC
TRBJ2-7 | TRBD1 | TRBV11-3 | NA | CASSFNRGTNEQYF | TGTGCCAGCAGCTTTAACAGGGGGACAAATGAGCAGTACTTC
TRBJ2-2 | NA | TRBV28 | NA | CASSLRQASGATGELFF | TGTGCCAGCAGTTTACGCCAGGCGAGCGGCGCCACCGGGGAGCTGTTTTTT
TRBJ2-1 | TRBD2 | TRBV4-3 | NA | CASSQVGGAGLAGGLGYNEQFF | TGCGCCAGCAGCCAAGTGGGTGGCGCGGGACTAGCGGGGGGCTTGGGATACAATGAGCAGTTCTTC
TRBJ2-3 | NA | TRBV28 | NA | CASSLEAGTDTQYF | TGTGCCAGCAGTTTAGAAGCGGGCACAGATACGCAGTATTTT
TRBJ2-7 | NA | TRBV7-8 | NA | CASSFTGASRYEQYF | TGTGCCAGCAGCTTCACGGGGGCTAGCCGCTACGAGCAGTACTTC
TRBJ1-5 | NA | TRBV7-9 | NA | CASSLVGGQGNQPQHF | TGTGCCAGCAGCTTAGTAGGGGGACAAGGCAATCAGCCCCAGCATTTT
TRBJ1-6 | TRBD1 | TRBV7-8 | few | CASSLGTGDNSPLHF | TGTGCCAGCAGCTTGGGAACAGGGGATAATTCACCCCTCCACTTT
TRBJ2-7 | NA | TRBV28 | NA | CASSLFTGRTHYEQYF | TGTGCCAGCAGTTTATTTACGGGACGGACTCACTACGAGCAGTACTTC
TRBJ1-1 | NA | TRBV5-6 | NA | CASAIGGVITTEAFF | TGTGCCAGCGCTATCGGGGGGGTTATCACGACTGAAGCTTTCTTT
TRBJ1-1 | NA | TRBV9 | NA | CASSVDYSSNTEAFF | TGTGCCAGCAGCGTAGATTACAGCTCGAACACTGAAGCTTTCTTT
TRBJ2-5 | TRBD2 | TRBV2 | once | CASSLSGTRYQETQYF | TGTGCCAGCAGTCTTAGCGGGACGAGGTACCAAGAGACCCAGTACTTC
TRBJ2-3 | NA | TRBV6-6 | NA | CASSYSGISSTDTQYF | TGTGCCAGCAGTTACTCGGGGATTTCTAGCACAGATACGCAGTATTTT
TRBJ1-1 | NA | TRBV27 | many | CASSLGSSPREAFF | TGTGCCAGCAGTTTAGGTTCCAGCCCGCGTGAAGCTTTCTTT
TRBJ2-1 | TRBD2 | TRBV5-4 | NA | CASSLAVWEGPAGEQFF | TGTGCCAGCAGCTTGGCGGTTTGGGAGGGTCCCGCTGGTGAGCAGTTCTTC
TRBJ1-6 | NA | TRBV9 | NA | CASSVEGGNSPLHF | TGTGCCAGCAGCGTAGAAGGGGGTAATTCACCCCTCCACTTT
TRBJ1-5 | NA | TRBV6-5 | NA | CASSPGTPYQPQHF | TGTGCCAGCAGCCCCGGGACACCCTATCAGCCCCAGCATTTT
TRBJ1-6 | NA | TRBV28 | NA | CASSSQRNSPLHF | TGTGCCAGCAGTTCACAGCGTAATTCACCCCTCCACTTT
TRBJ2-3 | TRBD2 | TRBV3-1/TRBV3-2 | NA | CASSLWTSGGSSTDTQYF | TGTGCCAGCAGCCTCTGGACTAGCGGGGGCTCTAGCACAGATACGCAGTATTTT
TRBJ2-5 | TRBD2 | TRBV28 | once | CASSPGLAYQETQYF | TGTGCCAGCAGCCCGGGACTAGCGTACCAAGAGACCCAGTACTTC
TRBJ1-6 | NA | TRBV19 | once | CASSMESGTFYNSPLHF | TGTGCCAGTAGTATGGAATCCGGGACCTTTTATAATTCACCCCTCCACTTT
TRBJ2-2 | NA | TRBV11-3 | NA | CASSLNTGELFF | TGTGCCAGCAGCCTGAACACCGGGGAGCTGTTTTTT
TRBJ2-1 | NA | TRBV4-1 | NA | CASSQDEEGVGFF | TGCGCCAGCAGCCAAGATGAGGAGGGAGTGGGGTTCTTC
TRBJ2-1 | TRBD1 | TRBV11-3 | NA | CASSAGQGAFNEQFF | TGTGCCAGCAGCGCGGGACAGGGGGCTTTCAATGAGCAGTTCTTC
TRBJ1-1 | NA | TRBV5-1 | NA | CASSLDTNTEAFF | TGCGCCAGCAGCTTAGACACGAACACTGAAGCTTTCTTT
TRBJ1-6 | TRBD1 | TRBV5-4 | NA | CASSRDSSSYNSPLHF | TGTGCCAGCAGCCGGGACAGCAGCTCCTATAATTCACCCCTCCACTTT
TRBJ2-7 | TRBD1 | TRBV28 | NA | CASSGRQGAYEQYF | TGTGCCAGCAGTGGACGACAGGGGGCCTACGAGCAGTACTTC
TRBJ1-2 | TRBD1 | TRBV5-4 | NA | CASEGQGARGYTF | TGTGCCAGTGAGGGACAGGGGGCCAGAGGCTACACCTTC
TRBJ2-4 | NA | TRBV7-2 | NA | CASGLPGSKNIQYF | TGTGCCAGCGGCCTCCCGGGATCCAAAAACATTCAGTACTTC
TRBJ1-4 | NA | TRBV27 | NA | CASSPGLGGEKLFF | TGTGCCAGCAGCCCCGGATTGGGGGGCGAAAAACTGTTTTTT
TRBJ1-5 | NA | TRBV6-2/TRBV6-3 | NA | CASSYLRGVNGNQPQHF | TGTGCCAGCAGTTACCTCCGAGGGGTCAATGGCAATCAGCCCCAGCATTTT
TRBJ2-1 | TRBD2 | TRBV6-5 | once | CASSYSFLAGDNEQFF | TGTGCCAGCAGTTACTCGTTCCTAGCGGGAGACAATGAGCAGTTCTTC
TRBJ1-5 | TRBD1 | TRBV9 | NA | CASSVGQGDQPQHF | TGTGCCAGCAGCGTAGGACAGGGCGATCAGCCCCAGCATTTT
TRBJ2-2 | TRBD1 | TRBV19 | NA | CASSIDHGPGRTGRTGELFF | TGTGCCAGTAGTATAGATCACGGACCCGGCCGGACAGGGCGGACCGGGGAGCTGTTTTTT
TRBJ2-1 | NA | TRBV11-2 | NA | CASSYLTGTAYNEQFF | TGTGCCAGCAGTTACTTAACCGGGACCGCTTACAATGAGCAGTTCTTC
TRBJ1-2 | TRBD1 | TRBV5-4 | NA | CASSGGQGLAGYTF | TGTGCCAGCAGCGGAGGACAGGGCCTCGCTGGCTACACCTTC
TRBJ1-4 | NA | TRBV19 | NA | CASTVGLNEKLFF | TGTGCCAGTACGGTAGGGTTAAATGAAAAACTGTTTTTT
TRBJ1-4 | NA | TRBV3-1/TRBV3-2 | NA | CASSQASRDEKLFF | TGTGCCAGCAGCCAAGCCTCCAGGGACGAAAAACTGTTTTTT
TRBJ2-3 | NA | TRBV7-6 | NA | CASSLARAGVADTQYF | TGTGCCAGCAGCTTAGCGAGGGCAGGGGTAGCAGATACGCAGTATTTT
TRBJ1-2 | NA | TRBV6-5 | once | CASSYSRTAEYGYTF | TGTGCCAGCAGTTACTCAAGGACAGCCGAATATGGCTACACCTTC
TRBJ2-7 | NA | TRBV11-3 | NA | CASSPPRSGCSYEQYF | TGTGCCAGCAGCCCCCCTAGAAGTGGCTGCTCCTACGAGCAGTACTTC
TRBJ1-5 | TRBD1 | TRBV6-5 | NA | CASSLSWGQQPQHF | TGTGCCAGCAGTTTGTCGTGGGGACAGCAGCCCCAGCATTTT
TRBJ1-2 | TRBD1 | TRBV6-5 | NA | CASSTDRNYGYTF | TGTGCCAGCAGCACGGACAGGAACTATGGCTACACCTTC
TRBJ2-7 | NA | TRBV6-6 | NA | CASMATAGAEQYF | TGTGCCAGCATGGCGACAGCAGGGGCCGAGCAGTACTTC
TRBJ2-7 | TRBD1 | TRBV10-3 | NA | CAIGDADRTYEQYF | TGTGCCATCGGTGACGCGGACAGGACCTACGAGCAGTACTTC
TRBJ1-2 | NA | TRBV28 | few | CASVDQNYGYTF | TGTGCCAGCGTTGATCAGAACTATGGCTACACCTTC
TRBJ1-2 | NA | TRBV18 | NA | CASSPGQTAYGYTF | TGTGCCAGCTCACCAGGACAGACTGCTTATGGCTACACCTTC
TRBJ2-1 | NA | TRBV6-4 | once | CASSVVWLALVVNEQFF | TGTGCCAGCAGTGTCGTTTGGCTAGCCCTGGTCGTCAATGAGCAGTTCTTC
TRBJ1-2 | NA | TRBV29-1 | NA | CSGTDTDRSPYGYTF | TGCAGCGGAACCGATACCGACAGGAGCCCCTATGGCTACACCTTC
TRBJ1-4 | NA | TRBV3-1/TRBV3-2 | NA | CASSHYEGRLFF | TGTGCCAGCAGCCATTACGAAGGGAGACTGTTTTTT
TRBJ2-3 | TRBD2 | TRBV27 | NA | CASRAGLAEASGATDTQYF | TGTGCCAGCAGAGCGGGACTAGCGGAGGCCTCCGGCGCCACAGATACGCAGTATTTT